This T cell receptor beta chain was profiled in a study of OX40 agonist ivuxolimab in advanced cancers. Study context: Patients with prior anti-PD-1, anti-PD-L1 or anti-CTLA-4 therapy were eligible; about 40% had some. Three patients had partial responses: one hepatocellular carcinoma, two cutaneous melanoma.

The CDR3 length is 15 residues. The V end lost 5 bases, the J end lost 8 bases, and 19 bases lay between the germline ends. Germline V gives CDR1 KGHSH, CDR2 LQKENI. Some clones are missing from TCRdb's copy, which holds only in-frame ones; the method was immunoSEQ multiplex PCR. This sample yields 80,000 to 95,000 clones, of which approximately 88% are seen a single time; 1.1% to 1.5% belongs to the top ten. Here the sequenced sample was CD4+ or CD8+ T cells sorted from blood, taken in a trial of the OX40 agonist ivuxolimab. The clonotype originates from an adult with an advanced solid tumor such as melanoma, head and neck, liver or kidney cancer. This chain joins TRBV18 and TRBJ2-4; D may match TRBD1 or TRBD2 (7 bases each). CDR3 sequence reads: CASSYLAQGGDIQYF. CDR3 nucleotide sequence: TGTGCCAGCTCATACCTCGCTCAGGGGGGGGACATTCAGTACTTC.